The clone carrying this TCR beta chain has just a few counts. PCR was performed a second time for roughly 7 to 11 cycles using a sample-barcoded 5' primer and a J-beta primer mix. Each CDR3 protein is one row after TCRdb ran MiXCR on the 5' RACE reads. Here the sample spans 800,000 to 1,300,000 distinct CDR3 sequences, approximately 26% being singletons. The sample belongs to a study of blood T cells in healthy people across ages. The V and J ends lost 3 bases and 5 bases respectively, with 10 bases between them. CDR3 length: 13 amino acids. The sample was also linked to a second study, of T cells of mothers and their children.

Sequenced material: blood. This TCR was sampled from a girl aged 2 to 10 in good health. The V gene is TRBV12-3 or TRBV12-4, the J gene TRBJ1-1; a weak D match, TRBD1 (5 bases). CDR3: CASSFERGTEAFF. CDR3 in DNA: TGTGCCAGCAGTTTCGAACGGGGGACTGAAGCTTTCTTT.